What follows is one TCR beta chain and its context. As yet, its antigen is unknown. The sample comes from a study of cytomegalovirus exposure and HLA in healthy donors. Study-level points and caveats: According to an earlier analysis, most TCR beta V segments yielded productive rearrangements about 90% or about 30% of the time. There were several of the most significant clusters that appeared linked to common viral pathogens in a later analysis.

PCR primers comprised 60 Vbeta and 13 Jbeta primers. Original handling: Roughly 11 million of the about 80 million unique TCR beta chains counted in a later analysis were shared. TCRdb keeps only in-frame clones here, not all; method: immunoSEQ multiplex PCR. V, J and clone size derive from that table, while D and trimming were established from the DNA sequence. The table includes over 100,000 clones, 60% to 80% detected once. The CDR3 is made up of 14 amino acids. V gave up 6 bases and J gave up 7 bases; unmatched junction bases: 8. Germline V CDR1 and CDR2: SNHLY, FYNNEI. Sequencing was performed on PBMCs. This receptor was taken from a female donor in good health and CMV-seronegative. The V and J genes are TRBV2 and TRBJ1-4; 7 bases are a match to TRBD1. The CDR3 is CASSVRQGGEKLFF. CDR3 coding DNA: TGTGCCAGCAGCGTTAGACAGGGCGGTGAAAAACTGTTTTTT.